The source of this TCR beta chain is a study of shared clonotypes between healthy human individuals. The germline V gene has CDR1 MDHEN and CDR2 SYDVKM. V was shortened by 7 bases and J by 6 bases, with 9 bases between the two germline ends. The CDR3 runs 12 residues. Each of the donors was a healthy adult who was HIV-negative and had not had a recent acute infection or vaccination. A CD45RA-negative memory subset and a CD45RA+ naive subset were separated from the CD4+ cells. Sequenced by immunoSEQ multiplex PCR; TCRdb stores in-frame clones only, minus some. The table has around 350,000 clones, less than 75% seen once. Regarding the study as a whole: The expectation was that sequencing depth would affect clonotype sharing among donors. Unshared clonotypes carried lower generation probabilities than those common to all four donors.

On this clone: The antigen is undetermined.

The receptor's source is a young man in good health. The source material was memory CD4+ T cells sorted from blood. The subset denotes: CD45RA-negative fraction. This sequence joins TRBV28 and TRBJ2-2, with D hard to call. DNA of the CDR3: TGTGCCAGCACCCCCACCTCCGGGGAGCTGTTTTTT. This sequence encodes CASTPTSGELFF. The full variable domain, with the rest looked up from reference TRBV28 and TRBJ2-2, is DVKVTQSSRYLVKRTGEKVFLECVQDMDHENMFWYRQDPGLGLRLIYFSYDVKMKEKGDIPEGYSVSREKKERFSLILESASTNQTSMYLCASTPTSGELFFGEGSRLTVL.